This T cell receptor (beta chain) appears in the sequencing data of a study of T cell responses to AZD1222 COVID-19 vaccine. The study, taken as a whole, reports: Increased Spike-specific TCR breadth and depth were observed after two AZD1222 doses.

The table came from immunoSEQ multiplex PCR; TCRdb's copy has only in-frame clones and leaves some out. The sample records about 60,000 clones, 85% being singletons. Germline-derived CDR1 and CDR2 are SGHAT and FQNNGV. The CDR3 extends over 16 amino acids. V lost 3 bases, J lost 5 bases, and 2 bases stayed unmatched. As for this clone: Its antigen is not known.

The sample consisted of peripheral blood, taken on day 0 of MenACWY control vaccination. The V gene is TRBV11-2, the J gene TRBJ2-1; 15 nucleotides align to TRBD2. This TCR was sampled from an adult in good health. The CDR3 DNA sequence: TGTGCCAGCAGCTTCGGACTAGCGGGAGGGGACAATGAGCAGTTCTTC. Encoded protein: CASSFGLAGGDNEQFF.